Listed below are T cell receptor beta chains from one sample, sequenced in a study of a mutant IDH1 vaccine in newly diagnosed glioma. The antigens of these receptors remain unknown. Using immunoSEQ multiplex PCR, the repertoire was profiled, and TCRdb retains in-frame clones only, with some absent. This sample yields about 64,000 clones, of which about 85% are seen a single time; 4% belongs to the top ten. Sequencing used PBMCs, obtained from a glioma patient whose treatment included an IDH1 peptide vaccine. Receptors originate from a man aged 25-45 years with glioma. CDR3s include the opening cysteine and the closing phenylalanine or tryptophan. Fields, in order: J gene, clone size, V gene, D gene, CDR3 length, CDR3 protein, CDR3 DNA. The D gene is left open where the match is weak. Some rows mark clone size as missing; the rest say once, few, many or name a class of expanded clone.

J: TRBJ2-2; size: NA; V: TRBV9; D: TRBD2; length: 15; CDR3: CASNNLAGGTGELFF; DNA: TGTGCCAGCAACAATCTAGCGGGGGGCACCGGGGAGCTGTTTTTT
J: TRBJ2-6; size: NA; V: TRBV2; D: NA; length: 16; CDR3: CASSEGALSRANVLTF; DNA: TGTGCCAGCAGTGAAGGGGCCCTCTCGAGGGCCAACGTCCTGACTTTC
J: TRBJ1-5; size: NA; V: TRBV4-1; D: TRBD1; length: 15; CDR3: CASSRTGQGDQPQHF; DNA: TGCGCCAGCAGCCGGACGGGACAGGGAGATCAGCCCCAGCATTTT
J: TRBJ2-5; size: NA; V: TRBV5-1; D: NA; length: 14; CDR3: CASSLGSTQETQYF; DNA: TGCGCCAGCAGCCTGGGAAGTACCCAAGAGACCCAGTACTTC
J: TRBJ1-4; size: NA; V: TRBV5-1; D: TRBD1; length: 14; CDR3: CASSAGQVDEKLFF; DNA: TGCGCCAGCAGCGCTGGACAGGTAGATGAAAAACTGTTTTTT
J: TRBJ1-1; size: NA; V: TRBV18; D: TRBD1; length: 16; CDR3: CASSSGTGPLNTEAFF; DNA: TGTGCCAGCTCATCGGGGACAGGGCCCCTGAACACTGAAGCTTTCTTT
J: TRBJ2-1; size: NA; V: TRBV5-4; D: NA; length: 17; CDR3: CASSSQWGASSYNEQFF; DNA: TGTGCCAGCAGCTCCCAGTGGGGGGCGAGCTCCTACAATGAGCAGTTCTTC
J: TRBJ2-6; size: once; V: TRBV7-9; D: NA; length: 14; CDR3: CSSSMGSGANVLTF; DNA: TGTTCTTCGTCTATGGGTTCTGGGGCCAACGTCCTGACTTTC
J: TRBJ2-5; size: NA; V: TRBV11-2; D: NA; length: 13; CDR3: CASRADTDWTQYF; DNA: TGTGCCAGCAGAGCTGACACCGATTGGACCCAGTACTTC
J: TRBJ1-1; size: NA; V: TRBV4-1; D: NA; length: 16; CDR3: CASSQDRRGILPEAFF; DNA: TGCGCCAGCAGCCAAGATCGGCGGGGGATACTACCTGAAGCTTTCTTT
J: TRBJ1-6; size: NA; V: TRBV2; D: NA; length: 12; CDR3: CASSDGYSPLHF; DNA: TGTGCCAGCAGTGATGGTTATTCACCCCTCCACTTT
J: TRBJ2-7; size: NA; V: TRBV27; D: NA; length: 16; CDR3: CASSLRGGGLSYEQYF; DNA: TGTGCCAGCAGTTTACGTGGGGGGGGCCTCTCCTACGAGCAGTACTTC
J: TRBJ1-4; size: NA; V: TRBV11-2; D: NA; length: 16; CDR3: CASSFYQRGGREKLFF; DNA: TGTGCCAGCAGCTTCTATCAAAGGGGGGGGAGAGAAAAACTGTTTTTT
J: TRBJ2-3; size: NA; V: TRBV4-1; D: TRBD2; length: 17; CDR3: CASSQSGLAGVSDTQYF; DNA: TGCGCCAGCAGCCAGTCAGGACTAGCGGGGGTGTCTGATACGCAGTATTTT
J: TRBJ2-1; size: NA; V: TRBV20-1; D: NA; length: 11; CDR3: CSAQPGNEQFF; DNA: TGCAGTGCTCAACCAGGGAATGAGCAGTTCTTC
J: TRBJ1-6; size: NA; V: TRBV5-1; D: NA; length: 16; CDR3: CASSLAARGYNSPLHF; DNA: TGCGCCAGCAGCTTGGCGGCAAGAGGGTATAATTCACCCCTCCACTTT
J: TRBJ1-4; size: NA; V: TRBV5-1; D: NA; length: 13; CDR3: CASSLGVNEKLFF; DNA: TGCGCCAGCAGCTTGGGAGTAAATGAAAAACTGTTTTTT
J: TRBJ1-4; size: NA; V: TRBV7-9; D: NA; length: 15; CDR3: CASSLGDLANEKLFF; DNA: TGTGCCAGCAGCTTAGGGGATCTGGCTAATGAAAAACTGTTTTTT
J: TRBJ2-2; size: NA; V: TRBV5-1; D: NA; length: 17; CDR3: CASSFRDTSDRTGELFF; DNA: TGCGCCAGCAGCTTCCGGGACACAAGCGATCGCACCGGGGAGCTGTTTTTT
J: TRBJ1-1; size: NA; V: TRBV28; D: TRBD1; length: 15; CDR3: CASSLEGAGGGEAFF; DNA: TGTGCCAGCAGTTTAGAGGGGGCAGGGGGCGGGGAAGCTTTCTTT
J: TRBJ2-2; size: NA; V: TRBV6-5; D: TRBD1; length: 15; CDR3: CASRRTGARTGELFF; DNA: TGTGCCAGCAGACGGACAGGGGCGAGGACCGGGGAGCTGTTTTTT
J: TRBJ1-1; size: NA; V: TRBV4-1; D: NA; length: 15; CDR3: CASSQARTVNTEAFF; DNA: TGCGCCAGCAGCCAGGCTAGGACGGTGAACACTGAAGCTTTCTTT
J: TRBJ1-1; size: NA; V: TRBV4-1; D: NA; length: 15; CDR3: CASSQGHRSVTEAFF; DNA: TGCGCCAGCAGCCAAGGGCACAGGTCGGTCACTGAAGCTTTCTTT
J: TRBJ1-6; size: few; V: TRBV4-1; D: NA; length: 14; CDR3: CASSQGLANSPLHF; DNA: TGCGCCAGCAGCCAGGGCCTCGCCAATTCACCCCTCCACTTT
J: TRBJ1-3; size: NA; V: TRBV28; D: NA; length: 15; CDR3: CASSFPTVSGNTIYF; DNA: TGTGCCAGCAGTTTCCCGACAGTCTCGGGAAACACCATATATTTT
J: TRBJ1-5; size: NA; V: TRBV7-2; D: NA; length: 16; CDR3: CASSLRSQYSNQPQHF; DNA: TGTGCCAGCAGCTTAAGATCCCAATATAGCAATCAGCCCCAGCATTTT
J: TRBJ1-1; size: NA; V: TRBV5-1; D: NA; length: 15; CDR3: CASRLTDAAVTEAFF; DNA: TGCGCCAGCAGACTTACCGATGCGGCGGTCACTGAAGCTTTCTTT
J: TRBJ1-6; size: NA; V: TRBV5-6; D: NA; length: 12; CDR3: CASSLGRSPLHF; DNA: TGTGCCAGCAGCTTGGGGAGGTCACCCCTCCACTTT
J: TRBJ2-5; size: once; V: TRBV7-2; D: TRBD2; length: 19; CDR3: CASSSHPGLAGVHQETQYF; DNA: TGTGCCAGCAGCTCCCACCCGGGACTAGCGGGAGTGCACCAAGAGACCCAGTACTTC
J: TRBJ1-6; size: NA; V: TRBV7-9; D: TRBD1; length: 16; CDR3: CASSKRQGRTNSPLHF; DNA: TGTGCCAGCAGCAAACGACAGGGACGTACGAATTCACCCCTCCACTTT
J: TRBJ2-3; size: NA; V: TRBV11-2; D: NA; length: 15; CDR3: CASSLQGPVADTQYF; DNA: TGTGCCAGCAGCTTACAGGGTCCAGTAGCAGATACGCAGTATTTT
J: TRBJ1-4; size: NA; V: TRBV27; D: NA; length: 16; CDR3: CASSFAGASTNEKLFF; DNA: TGTGCCAGCAGTTTTGCAGGTGCTTCAACTAATGAAAAACTGTTTTTT
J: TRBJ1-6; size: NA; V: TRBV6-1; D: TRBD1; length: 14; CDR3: CASLRDRGNSPLHF; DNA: TGTGCCAGCCTTCGGGACAGGGGGAATTCACCCCTCCACTTT
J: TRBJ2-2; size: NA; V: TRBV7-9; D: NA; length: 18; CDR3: CASSFPGLAQTNTGELFF; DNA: TGTGCCAGCAGTTTTCCGGGGCTAGCGCAAACGAACACCGGGGAGCTGTTTTTT
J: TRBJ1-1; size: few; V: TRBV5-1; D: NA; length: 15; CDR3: CASSLAVGLNTEAFF; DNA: TGCGCCAGCAGCTTGGCCGTCGGATTGAACACTGAAGCTTTCTTT
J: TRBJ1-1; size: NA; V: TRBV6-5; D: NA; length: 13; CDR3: CASSYAGNTEAFF; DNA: TGTGCCAGCAGTTACGCGGGGAACACTGAAGCTTTCTTT
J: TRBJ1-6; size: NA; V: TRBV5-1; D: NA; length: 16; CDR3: CASSSSEADYNSPLHF; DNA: TGCGCCAGCAGCTCGTCCGAGGCGGACTATAATTCACCCCTCCACTTT